This TCR beta chain came from a study of T-cell memory formation after mild COVID-19. Study as a whole: There were largely donor-specific TCR clusters. The study's findings and limits: Memory from before infection featured some responding clones, which suggests cross-reactive memory joined. Mainly CM and EM harbored the contracting CD4+ clones; mainly EMRA harbored the CD8+ ones.

TCR alpha and TCR beta cDNA libraries carrying sample barcodes and UMIs were produced by 5'RACE using constant-segment primers. TCRdb re-called the 5' RACE reads with MiXCR, one entry per CDR3 protein. This table has roughly 600,000 distinct CDR3 sequences, about a sixth appearing once. Regarding this clonotype: Antigen: not known.

The sample comprised PBMCs or a T cell subset sorted from them (not recorded which). The sequence came from an adult woman who had mild COVID-19 (a few samples of this study predate the infection). Cell type and time point are not known.

The CDR3 is CATTGPGADTQYF. The CDR3 nucleotides read TGTGCCACCACCGGTCCAGGTGCAGATACGCAGTATTTT. This chain uses TRBV24-1 with TRBJ2-3; D is unresolved. The V end was cut by 8 bases, the J end by 4 bases, with 12 bases between. CDR1 and CDR2 (germline): KGHDR, SFDVKD. CDR3 length: 13 amino acids.